These 31 T cell receptor beta chains were all obtained from the same sample, sequenced in a study of CD8 T cells in Susac syndrome. A quantity of about 0.45 to 1 ug RNA underwent reverse transcription using random hexamers. Via MiXCR, TCRdb re-called the immunoSEQ multiplex PCR reads, giving one row per CDR3 protein. The sample consists of about 200,000 distinct CDR3 sequences, approximately 95% of them appearing once. The source material was CD4+ T cells from PBMCs. The origin of the receptors is a human donor with multiple sclerosis.

This chain links TRBV4-1 with TRBJ1-2, with D perhaps matching TRBD1 (5 bases). The CDR3 has 12 residues. The V end lost 0 bases, the J end lost 10 bases, and 9 bases lay between the germline ends. Germline V gene sequence: CDR1 MGHRA, CDR2 YSYEKL. The CDR3 reads CASSQDLGTYTF. CDR3 bases: TGCGCCAGCAGCCAAGATCTGGGGACCTACACCTTC.

The chain carries TRBV2 and TRBJ2-1; D is possibly TRBD2 (6 bases). V was cut by 4 bases and J by 10 bases, with 14 bases left in between. CDR1 is SNHLY and CDR2 is FYNNEI in the germline V gene. This CDR3 comprises 13 residues. The CDR3 region is CASSVPGTEEQFF. The DNA of the CDR3 is TGTGCCAGCAGTGTCCCAGGGACTGAGGAGCAGTTCTTC. The entire variable domain, with the rest obtained from reference TRBV2 and TRBJ2-1, is as follows: EPEVTQTPSHQVTQMGQEVILRCVPISNHLYFYWYRQILGQKVEFLVSFYNNEISEKSEIFDDQFSVERPDGSNFTLKIRSTKLEDSAMYFCASSVPGTEEQFFGPGTRLTVL.

The CDR3 loop reads CASLDLQGEQYF. The CDR3 nucleotides are TGCGCCAGCTTAGACCTGCAGGGCGAGCAGTACTTC. The chain carries TRBV5-1 and TRBJ2-7; tentative D call: TRBD1 (5 bases). V was pared by 7 bases and J by 6 bases, with 14 bases between. The germline gives CDR1 SGHRS, CDR2 YFSETQ. This CDR3 is built from 12 residues.

The J gene is TRBJ2-5, the V gene TRBV24-1, with D unresolved. The CDR3 has 14 residues. The V gene's germline CDR1 is KGHDR and CDR2 SFDVKD. Trimming removed 3 bases at V and 4 bases at J, with 11 bases between. The CDR3 reads CATSDNDQLETQYF. CDR3 bases: TGTGCCACCAGTGATAACGACCAATTAGAGACCCAGTACTTC.

The chain carries TRBV12-3 or TRBV12-4 and TRBJ1-6; 8 nucleotides line up with TRBD1. The CDR3 is 15 residues long. Trimming at V came to 5 bases and at J to 9 bases, leaving 9 bases not matched to a gene. The CDR3 region has the DNA TGTGCCAGCAGTCCGCAGGGGGCGGAAATTTCACCCCTCCACTTT. It codes for CASSPQGAEISPLHF.

This chain joins TRBV30 and TRBJ1-4; no clear D gene. The V gene's germline CDR1 is GTSNPN and CDR2 SVGIG (reference sequence). The CDR3 length is 15 residues. Trimming removed 2 bases from V and 3 bases from J, with 13 bases in between. CDR3 residues: CAWSTGQAANEKLFF. CDR3 nucleotide sequence: TGTGCCTGGAGTACCGGCCAAGCAGCTAATGAAAAACTGTTTTTT.

This chain uses TRBV20-1 with TRBJ1-2; D is uncertain. V lost 0 bases to trimming and J lost 7 bases, with 3 bases between them. Germline assignment: CDR1 DFQATT and CDR2 SNEGSKA (reference sequence). This CDR3 is built from 10 residues. CDR3 sequence reads: CSARDRGYTF. The DNA of the CDR3 is TGCAGTGCTAGAGATCGTGGCTACACCTTC.

The gene calls are TRBV7-3 and TRBJ1-2, with D unclear. This CDR3 has 13 residues. V was shortened by 2 bases and J by 8 bases, with 12 bases between the two germline ends. The germline CDR1 and CDR2 sequences are SGHTA and FQGTGA. The CDR3 spells CASSLGPREGYTF. DNA for the CDR3: TGTGCCAGCAGCTTAGGGCCCCGGGAAGGCTACACCTTC.

V usage is TRBV3-1 and J usage is TRBJ2-7, with D perhaps TRBD2 (5 bases). Deletions cut 5 bases from V and 6 bases from J, with 14 bases between. The CDR3 extends over 13 amino acids. Germline V gene sequence: CDR1 LGHDT, CDR2 YNNKEL (reference sequence). The CDR3 nucleotides are TGTGCCAGCAGCTCGACGGAGGCGGGCGAGCAGTACGTC. Translation: CASSSTEAGEQYV.

The chain uses TRBV29-1 and TRBJ2-7; 10 positions agree with TRBD1. This CDR3 has 14 residues. Trimming removed 1 base from V and 5 bases from J; junction bases left unmatched: 5. Germline V gives CDR1 SQVTM, CDR2 ANQGSEA. Here the CDR3 reads CSVEARTGGNEQYF. The CDR3 DNA sequence: TGCAGCGTTGAAGCACGGACAGGGGGAAACGAGCAGTACTTC.

The V and J genes are TRBV3-1 and TRBJ1-6; no reliable D call. Trimming stripped 6 bases from V and 9 bases from J, with 12 bases between. The length of the CDR3 is 13 residues. Per germline, CDR1 LGHDT and CDR2 YNNKEL (reference sequence). This CDR3 is CASSRRGSSPLHF. The CDR3 nucleotides read TGTGCCAGCAGTCGTCGAGGCAGTTCACCCCTCCACTTT.

The rearrangement links TRBV29-1 to TRBJ1-1, with D perhaps TRBD1 (5 bases). The V end lost 5 bases, the J end lost 3 bases, and 16 bases lay between the germline ends. Germline CDR1 SQVTM, CDR2 ANQGSEA. The CDR3 totals 14 residues. In DNA, the CDR3 is TGCAGCGTTCGGAGTAGGTCGGGGCACACTGAAGCTTTCTTT. Encoded protein: CSVRSRSGHTEAFF.

The chain carries TRBV5-1 and TRBJ1-2; 7 bases agree with TRBD1. Germline values: CDR1 SGHRS, CDR2 YFSETQ. CDR3 size: 13 residues. CDR3 region: CASHREGAEGYTF. Written as DNA, the CDR3 is TGCGCTTCCCATAGAGAGGGGGCGGAGGGCTACACCTTC. The variable domain in full, completed from reference TRBV5-1 and TRBJ1-2, reads KAGVTQTPRYLIKTRGQQVTLSCSPISGHRSVSWYQQTPGQGLQFLFEYFSETQRNKGNFPGRFSGRQFSNSRSEMNVSTLELGDSALYLCASHREGAEGYTFGSGTRLTVV.

The chain combines TRBV30 with TRBJ1-1, with unresolved D. Germline V lookup: CDR1 GTSNPN, CDR2 SVGIG (reference sequence). The germline V and J ends were trimmed by 0 bases and 0 bases, with 5 bases remaining between them. The CDR3 consists of 13 residues. In nucleotides, the CDR3 is TGTGCCTGGAGTGTAAATCTGAACACTGAAGCTTTCTTT. It yields the protein CAWSVNLNTEAFF.

This chain uses TRBV20-1 with TRBJ2-7; possibly TRBD2 for D (5 bases). V lost 3 bases, J lost 1 base, and 7 bases lay in between. Germline-derived CDR1 and CDR2 are DFQATT and SNEGSKA (reference sequence). This CDR3 has 12 amino acids. The CDR3 here is CSASRGSYEQYF. CDR3 sequence (DNA): TGCAGTGCTAGTCGAGGGTCCTACGAGCAGTACTTC.

The J gene is TRBJ1-2, the V gene TRBV11-2, with TRBD1 as a possible D gene (5 bases). Deletions cut 3 bases from V and 4 bases from J, with 15 bases between. Germline CDR1 SGHAT, CDR2 FQNNGV. The CDR3 runs to 15 residues. CDR3 DNA sequence: TGTGCCAGCAGCTTCCGGGCCCCCGGGGGCTATGGCTACACCTTC. Translated, it gives CASSFRAPGGYGYTF.

The chain couples TRBV29-1 to TRBJ1-1; a weak D match, TRBD1 (5 bases). The V gene lost 6 bases and the J gene lost 3 bases, with 14 bases spanning the gap. The length of the CDR3 is 13 residues. Germline CDR1 is SQVTM and CDR2 is ANQGSEA. The chain's CDR3 is CSVPPEGHTEAFF. The CDR3 nucleotides are TGCAGCGTCCCCCCGGAGGGACACACTGAAGCTTTCTTT.

This rearrangement joins TRBV11-2 to TRBJ2-1; D is uncertain. The CDR3 has 16 amino acids. With 6 bases removed from V and 0 bases from J, the gap between germline ends came to 15 bases. CDR1 and CDR2 (germline): SGHAT, FQNNGV. The chain's CDR3 is CASRPDSLASYNEQFF. In nucleotides, the CDR3 is TGTGCCAGCAGACCAGATTCCCTGGCCTCCTACAATGAGCAGTTCTTC.

The chain couples TRBV18 to TRBJ1-2; D unclear. Germline V CDR1 and CDR2: KGHSH, LQKENI. Trimming left V 6 bases short and J 8 bases short, with 13 bases between. This CDR3 has 12 amino acids. The CDR3 DNA follows: TGTGCCAGCTCCCTCGCCGGAACAGGCTACACCTTC. It encodes CASSLAGTGYTF. Full variable domain (outside the CDR3, taken from reference TRBV18 and TRBJ1-2): NAGVMQNPRHLVRRRGQEARLRCSPMKGHSHVYWYRQLPEEGLKFMVYLQKENIIDESGMPKERFSAEFPKEGPSILRIQQVVRGDSAAYFCASSLAGTGYTFGSGTRLTVV.

This sequence joins TRBV3-1 and TRBJ2-2; D remains unclear. V lost 1 base and J lost 4, with 7 bases in between. The CDR3 is 14 amino acids. Germline CDR1 is LGHDT and CDR2 is YNNKEL (reference sequence). The CDR3 region is CASSQVRGTGELFF. CDR3 bases: TGTGCCAGCAGCCAAGTTCGCGGCACCGGGGAGCTGTTTTTT. Looking up the rest from reference TRBV3-1 and TRBJ2-2 gives the full variable domain: DTAVSQTPKYLVTQMGNDKSIKCEQNLGHDTMYWYKQDSKKFLKIMFSYNNKELIINETVPNRFSPKSPDKAHLNLHINSLELGDSAVYFCASSQVRGTGELFFGEGSRLTVL.

This rearrangement joins TRBV24-1 to TRBJ2-5; no clear D. Germline V gene data show CDR1 as KGHDR and CDR2 as SFDVKD. Trimming left V 3 bases short and J 5 bases short, with 12 bases between. The CDR3 consists of 14 residues. The CDR3 coding sequence is TGTGCCACCAGTGATCCCCCGCCGAGGGAGACCCAGTACTTC. Translated: CATSDPPPRETQYF.

The chain couples TRBV29-1 to TRBJ1-1; D unclear. The germline V gene encodes CDR1 SQVTM and CDR2 ANQGSEA. The length of the CDR3 is 11 residues. V was shortened by 3 bases and J by 4 bases, with 6 bases between the two germline ends. DNA for the CDR3: TGCAGCGTTGATAGGGCCACTGAAGCTTTCTTT. As protein: CSVDRATEAFF. Together with reference TRBV29-1 and TRBJ1-1, the CDR3 gives the full variable domain: SAVISQKPSRDICQRGTSLTIQCQVDSQVTMMFWYRQQPGQSLTLIATANQGSEATYESGFVIDKFPISRPNLTFSTLTVSNMSPEDSSIYLCSVDRATEAFFGQGTRLTVV.

The genes are TRBV5-1 and TRBJ1-1, with D possibly TRBD1 on 5 matching bases. This CDR3 has 13 amino acids. Germline CDR1 reads SGHRS; CDR2 reads YFSETQ. With 0 bases removed from V and 5 bases from J, the gap between germline ends came to 8 bases. CDR3 amino acids: CASSLVGETEAFF. CDR3 DNA sequence: TGCGCCAGCAGCTTGGTGGGGGAGACTGAAGCTTTCTTT.

CDR3 amino acids: CATSRDRGGVAGELFF. Here the CDR3 DNA reads TGTGCCACCAGCAGAGATCGAGGGGGGGTCGCCGGGGAGCTGTTTTTT. The chain employs TRBV15 and TRBJ2-2; a weak D match, TRBD2 (7 bases). Germline assignment: CDR1 LNHNV and CDR2 YYDKDF (reference sequence). CDR3 length equals 16 residues. Trimming cost V 0 bases and J 6 bases, with 14 bases left between them.

V usage is TRBV7-9 and J usage is TRBJ2-3, with D possibly matching TRBD1 (7 bases). Germline CDR1 SEHNR, CDR2 FQNEAQ (reference sequence). V gave up 5 bases and J gave up 3 bases, with 12 bases separating them. CDR3 size: 14 residues. The CDR3: CASSPTGRTDTQYF. CDR3 bases: TGTGCCAGCAGCCCGACAGGGAGGACAGATACGCAGTATTTT.

The chain uses TRBV6-1 and TRBJ2-2; no clear D gene. The V end was cut by 7 bases, the J end by 0 bases, with 12 bases between. Germline V CDR1 and CDR2: MNHNS, SASEGT. The CDR3 loop spans 15 amino acids. CDR3 nucleotide sequence: TGTGCCAGCACCCCCGGGCCTGCGAACACCGGGGAGCTGTTTTTT. Translating gives CASTPGPANTGELFF.

V gene TRBV24-1 combines with J gene TRBJ2-1; no firm D call. Trimming cost V 4 bases and J 8 bases, with 5 bases left between them. CDR1 and CDR2 from the germline V gene are KGHDR and SFDVKD. CDR3 length: 11 amino acids. The CDR3 region is CATSDRHEQFF. DNA of the CDR3: TGTGCCACCAGTGACCGGCATGAGCAGTTCTTC.

The chain uses TRBV20-1 and TRBJ2-5; TRBD2 aligns across 12 bases. Per germline, CDR1 DFQATT and CDR2 SNEGSKA (reference sequence). The CDR3 totals 17 residues. Germline trimming cut 0 bases from V and 4 bases from J; bases unmatched to any gene: 9. For the CDR3, the DNA is TGCAGTGCTAGAGATCGTCCTAGCGGGGGGGCGAGAGAGACCCAGTACTTC. This encodes CSARDRPSGGARETQYF.

The chain couples TRBV7-2 to TRBJ2-7; 11 positions match TRBD2. Germline CDR1 and CDR2: SGHTA and FQGNSA. V was pared by 5 bases and J by 0 bases, with 6 bases of the junction left unmatched. The CDR3 is made up of 16 amino acids. For the CDR3, the DNA is TGTGCCAGCAGCCCGGGCCTAGCGGGGGGCTCCTACGAGCAGTACTTC. Translating gives CASSPGLAGGSYEQYF.

This chain uses TRBV2 with TRBJ2-5; D is possibly TRBD2 (5 bases). Germline loops: CDR1 SNHLY, CDR2 FYNNEI. Between the trimmed V and J ends, which lost 7 bases and 3 bases, there was a span of 15 bases. The CDR3 is made up of 14 amino acids. CDR3 sequence (DNA): TGTGCCAGCACCCTTGTAAAGAGGGAAGAGACCCAGTACTTC. It yields the protein CASTLVKREETQYF.

This clonotype was seen a single time. V usage is TRBV30 and J usage is TRBJ2-5; the D is unclear. Germline-derived CDR1 and CDR2 are GTSNPN and SVGIG (reference sequence). The CDR3 runs to 13 residues. Between the trimmed V and J ends, which lost 5 bases and 7 bases, there was a span of 17 bases. The CDR3 nucleotides are TGTGCCTGGGAAGTAGACACGCGAGGGACCCAGTACTTC. As protein: CAWEVDTRGTQYF. Based on the CDR3 plus reference TRBV30 and TRBJ2-5, the full variable domain is SQTIHQWPATLVQPVGSPLSLECTVEGTSNPNLYWYRQAAGRGLQLLFYSVGIGQISSEVPQNLSASRPQDRQFILSSKKLLLSDSGFYLCAWEVDTRGTQYFGPGTRLLVL.